This is a list of T cell receptor beta chains from one sample in a study of OX40 agonist ivuxolimab in advanced cancers. Data came from immunoSEQ multiplex PCR; TCRdb stores just in-frame clones and leaves some out. The sample lists approximately 99,000 clones, 95% to 97% occurring once. Sequencing was performed on CD4+ or CD8+ T cells sorted from blood, taken in a trial of the OX40 agonist ivuxolimab. All receptors derive from an adult with an advanced solid tumor such as melanoma, head and neck, liver or kidney cancer. The CDR3 runs from the conserved cysteine through the conserved F or W.

J	V	CDR3
TRBJ1-2	TRBV19	CASSINGQGFNYGYTF
TRBJ2-1	TRBV11-2	CASSLRSTRVNEQFF
TRBJ1-5	TRBV19	CASSKDSPSNQPQHF
TRBJ2-7	TRBV6-5	CASSTLLSYEQYF
TRBJ2-7	TRBV27	CASSYTGPYEQYF
TRBJ2-7	TRBV5-4	CASSLGPGWEQYF
TRBJ2-3	TRBV19	CASSIVAVSTDTQYF
TRBJ1-6	TRBV28	CASGRDRSYNSPLHF
TRBJ2-5	TRBV21-1	CASWAYLGTQYF
TRBJ1-2	TRBV19	CASSIMERDLNYGYTF